The entry below gives a single T cell receptor (beta chain) sequence along with its context. The data derive from a study of glioma-infiltrating T cells after dendritic cell vaccination. None of the glioblastoma patients had an isocitrate dehydrogenase mutation. PBMC sampling occurred before vaccination, two weeks after the third dose, and at progression. Germline assignment: CDR1 MDHEN and CDR2 SYDVKM. The CDR3 covers 13 residues. The V gene end was trimmed by 8 bases and the J gene end by 4 bases; junction bases not matched to a gene: 5. Method: immunoSEQ multiplex PCR; TCRdb's copy keeps in-frame clones and lacks some. The table shows approximately 67,000 clones, with 81% occurring only once.

The clonotype originates from a human donor with glioblastoma. The gene calls are TRBV28 and TRBJ1-1; 9 nucleotides align to TRBD1. This material consisted of blood, taken before dendritic cell vaccination. Here the CDR3 DNA reads TGTGCCAGCTGGGACAGGGAGGCCACTGAAGCTTTCTTT. Translation: CASWDREATEAFF.